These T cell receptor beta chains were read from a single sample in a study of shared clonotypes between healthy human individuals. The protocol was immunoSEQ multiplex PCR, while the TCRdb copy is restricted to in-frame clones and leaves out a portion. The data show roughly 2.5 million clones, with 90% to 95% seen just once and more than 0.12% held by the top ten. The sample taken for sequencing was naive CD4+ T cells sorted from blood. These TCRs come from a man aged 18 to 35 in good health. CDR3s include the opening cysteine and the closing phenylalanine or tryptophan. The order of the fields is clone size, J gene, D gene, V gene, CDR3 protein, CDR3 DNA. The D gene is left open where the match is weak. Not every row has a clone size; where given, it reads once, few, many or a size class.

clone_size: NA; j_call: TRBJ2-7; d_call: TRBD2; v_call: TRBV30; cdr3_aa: CACDWTSRGAVAF; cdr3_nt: TGTGCCTGTGATTGGACTAGTCGCGGGGCAGTTGCCTTC
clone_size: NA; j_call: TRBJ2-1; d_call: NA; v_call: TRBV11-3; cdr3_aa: CASSLAGNNEQFF; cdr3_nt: TGTGCCAGCAGCTTAGCGGGTAACAATGAGCAGTTCTTC
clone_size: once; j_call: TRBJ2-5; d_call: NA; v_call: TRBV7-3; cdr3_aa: CASSFGSKQETQYF; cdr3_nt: TGTGCCAGCAGCTTTGGATCCAAACAAGAGACCCAGTACTTC
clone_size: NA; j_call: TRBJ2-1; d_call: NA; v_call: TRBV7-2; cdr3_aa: CASSPGDFYSEQFF; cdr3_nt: TGTGCCAGCAGCCCCGGGGACTTTTACAGTGAGCAGTTCTTC
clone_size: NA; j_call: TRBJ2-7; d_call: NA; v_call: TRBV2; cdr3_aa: CASSEATRRTYEQYF; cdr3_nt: TGTGCCAGCAGTGAAGCGACACGTAGAACCTACGAGCAGTACTTC
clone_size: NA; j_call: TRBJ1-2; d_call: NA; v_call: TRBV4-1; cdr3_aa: CASSQEPQGDNYGYTF; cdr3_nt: TGCGCCAGCAGCCAAGAGCCACAGGGAGATAACTATGGCTACACCTTC
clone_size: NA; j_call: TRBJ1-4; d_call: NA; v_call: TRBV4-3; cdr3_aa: CASSQDRGGKLFF; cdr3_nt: TGCGCCAGCAGCCAAGATAGGGGAGGAAAACTGTTTTTT
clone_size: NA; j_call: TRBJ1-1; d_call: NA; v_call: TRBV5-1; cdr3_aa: CASSGGTMNTEAFF; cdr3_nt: TGCGCCAGCAGCGGAGGGACAATGAACACTGAAGCTTTCTTT
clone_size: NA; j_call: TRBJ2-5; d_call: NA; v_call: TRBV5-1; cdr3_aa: CASSLVLGGETQYF; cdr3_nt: TGCGCCAGCAGCTTGGTCCTGGGAGGTGAGACCCAGTACTTC
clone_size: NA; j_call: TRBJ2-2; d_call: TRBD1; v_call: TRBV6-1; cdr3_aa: CASREELGTGDNTGELFF; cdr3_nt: TGTGCCAGCAGAGAAGAGTTAGGGACAGGGGATAACACCGGGGAGCTGTTTTTT
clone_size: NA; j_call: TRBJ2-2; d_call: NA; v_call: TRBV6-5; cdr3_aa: CASSIGHTGELFF; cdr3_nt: TGTGCCAGCAGCATCGGCCACACCGGGGAGCTGTTTTTT
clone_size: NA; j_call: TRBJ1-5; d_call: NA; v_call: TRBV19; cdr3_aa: CASSSDSASQHF; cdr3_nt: TGTGCCAGTAGTTCGGACAGTGCGTCCCAGCATTTT
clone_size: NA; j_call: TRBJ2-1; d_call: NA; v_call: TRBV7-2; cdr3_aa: CASSPQALKDNEQFF; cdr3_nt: TGTGCCAGCAGCCCCCAGGCCTTGAAGGACAATGAGCAGTTCTTC
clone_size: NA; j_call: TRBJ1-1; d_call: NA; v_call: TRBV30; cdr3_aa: CAWSASMNTEAFF; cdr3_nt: TGTGCCTGGAGTGCTTCAATGAACACTGAAGCTTTCTTT
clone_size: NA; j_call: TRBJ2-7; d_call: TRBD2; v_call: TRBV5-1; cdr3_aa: CASSLVLAGTYEQYF; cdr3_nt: TGCGCCAGCAGCTTGGTATTAGCGGGGACCTACGAGCAGTACTTC
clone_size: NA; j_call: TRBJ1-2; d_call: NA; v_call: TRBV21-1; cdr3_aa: CASSKAGSGYGYTF; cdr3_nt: TGTGCCAGCAGCAAAGCGGGCAGTGGCTATGGCTACACCTTC
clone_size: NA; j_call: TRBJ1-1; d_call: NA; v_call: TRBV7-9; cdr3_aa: CASSLVGKSEAFF; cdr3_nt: TGTGCCAGCAGCTTAGTAGGGAAGAGTGAAGCTTTCTTT
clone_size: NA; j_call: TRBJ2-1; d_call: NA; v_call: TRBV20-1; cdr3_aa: CSARRAPEQFF; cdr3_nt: TGCAGTGCTAGAAGAGCCCCCGAGCAGTTCTTC
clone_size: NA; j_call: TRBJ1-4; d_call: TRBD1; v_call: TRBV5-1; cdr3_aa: CASSPGQGNEKLFF; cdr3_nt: TGCGCCAGCAGCCCCGGACAGGGAAATGAAAAACTGTTTTTT
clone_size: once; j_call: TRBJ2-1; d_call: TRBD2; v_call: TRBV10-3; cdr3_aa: CAIREREWNEQFF; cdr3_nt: TGTGCCATCAGGGAGCGGGAGTGGAATGAGCAGTTCTTC
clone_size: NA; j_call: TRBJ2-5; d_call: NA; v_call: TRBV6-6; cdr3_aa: CASSYPGLEEETQYF; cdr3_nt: TGTGCCAGCAGTTACCCGGGACTGGAAGAAGAGACCCAGTACTTC
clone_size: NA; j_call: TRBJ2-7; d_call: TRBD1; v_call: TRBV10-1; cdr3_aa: CASAGQGGEQYF; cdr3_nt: TGCGCCAGCGCGGGACAGGGTGGCGAGCAGTACTTC
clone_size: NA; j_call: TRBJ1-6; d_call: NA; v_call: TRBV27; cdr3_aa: CASSLQGINSPLHF; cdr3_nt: TGTGCCAGCAGTTTACAGGGGATCAATTCACCCCTCCACTTT
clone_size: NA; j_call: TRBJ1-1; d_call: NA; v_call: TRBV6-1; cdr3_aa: CASRWGFTLNTEAFF; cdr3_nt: TGTGCCAGCAGATGGGGATTTACCTTGAACACTGAAGCTTTCTTT
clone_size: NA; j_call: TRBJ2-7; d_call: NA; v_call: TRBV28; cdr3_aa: CASSPGPYEQYF; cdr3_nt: TGTGCCAGCAGCCCGGGGCCCTACGAGCAGTACTTC
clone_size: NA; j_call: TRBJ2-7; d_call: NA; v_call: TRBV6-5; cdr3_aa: CASSYSRTYEQYF; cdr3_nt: TGTGCCAGCAGTTACTCTCGAACCTACGAGCAGTACTTC
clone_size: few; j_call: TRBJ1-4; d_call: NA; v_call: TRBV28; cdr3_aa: CASSLLWGRLFF; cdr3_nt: TGTGCCAGCAGTTTACTTTGGGGACGGCTGTTTTTT
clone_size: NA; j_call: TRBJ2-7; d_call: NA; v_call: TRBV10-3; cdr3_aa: CAISDDSYEQYF; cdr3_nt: TGTGCCATCAGTGATGACAGCTACGAGCAGTACTTC
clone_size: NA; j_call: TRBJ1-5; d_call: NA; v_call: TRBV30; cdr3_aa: CAWSNGRGGNQPQHF; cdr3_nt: TGTGCCTGGAGCAACGGTCGGGGAGGCAATCAGCCCCAGCATTTT